This T cell receptor (beta chain) appears in the sequencing data of a study of CD8+CD57+ T cells in acquired aplastic anemia (dated by TCRdb to the late 2010s). About the full investigation: On average, sorted CD4+ and CD8+ cells yielded around 3.5 ug of extracted DNA, with a range of roughly 0.17 to 30 ug. A CD8+CD57+ expansion meant a frequency higher than the mean frequency seen in healthy subjects. What the authors observed across the whole study: Although 25 to 30 CD8+ CDR3 sequences were shared by patients and controls, these sequences appeared highly expressed in patients and within the immunodominant clones of patients. No significant difference in CD8+ Simpson's diversity was found between patients and healthy controls (P=0.060).

Flow cytometry had shown CD8+CD57+ cell expansion in the patients selected for sequencing. All patients had severe acquired aplastic anemia diagnosed by International Study of Aplastic Anemia and Agranulocytosis and Camitta criteria. No therapy had been received by the patients at the time of blood sampling. In this study, sorted CD4+ and CD8+ T cells from the blood of healthy subjects and of severe aplastic anemia patients had their TCR repertoires deep-sequenced. Patients were enrolled in the USA under clinicaltrials.gov protocols 00001620, 01623167, 00001397, 00071045, 00081523 and 00961064. Ficoll-Paque density gradient centrifugation was used to isolate peripheral blood mononuclear cells. CD4+ and CD8+ T cells were sorted by FACS or magnetic beads before DNA extraction. There are many counts of this clonotype. The antigen this receptor binds is unknown. No much larger clonotype is one base removed from it; base qualities were not supplied.

The CDR3 runs 13 residues from the cysteine to the phenylalanine. The sequence is cut down to CDR3 DNA, 39 bases in frame from base 1. V sheds 1 base and J sheds 10 bases, leaving 12 bases between their ends. CDR1 and CDR2 are read off the germline V gene as SGHRS and YFSETQ. Genomic DNA served as template for TCR beta VDJ combination and CDR3 sequence profiling. An Illumina HiSeq 2000 was used for TCR repertoire sequencing. The paper's data handling went like this. Repertoires were assessed using TRBV/TRBJ rearrangement plots, CDR3 size and DJ length profiles, and Simpson's diversity index. The immunodominant clone was defined as the most abundant DNA sequence in deep sequencing data. CDR3 amino acid sequences were screened for sharing across subjects and compared with published repertoires and the VDJdb database. Clones were called with MiXCR by TCRdb after fastp trimmed the public reads at Q25, and only in-frame beta chains were retained. Every distinct CDR3 protein forms one entry, paired with its most common genes and DNA. What appears here as the V and J calls and clone size reflects TCRdb's work, not the paper's. This sample is represented by some 150,000 distinct CDR3 sequences; roughly 48% of them were singletons. The top ten hold more than 0.95% of the sample.

Sequencing used sorted CD4+, CD8+, or CD8+CD57+ T cells (not recorded which) from PBMCs. The rearrangement combines TRBV5-1 with TRBJ2-1; D gene: possibly TRBD2, on 6 matching bases. The sequence came from a human donor with aplastic anemia. The sequence in DNA is TGCGCCAGCAGCTTGTTGGCCCGGGGGGAGCAGTTCTTC. Translated, this gives CASSLLARGEQFF. This CDR3, with the reference TRBV5-1 and TRBJ2-1 proteins standing in past its ends, gives the full variable domain KAGVTQTPRYLIKTRGQQVTLSCSPISGHRSVSWYQQTPGQGLQFLFEYFSETQRNKGNFPGRFSGRQFSNSRSEMNVSTLELGDSALYLCASSLLARGEQFFGPGTRLTVL.